The T cell receptor beta chain under discussion was sequenced for a study of T cell responses to AZD1222 COVID-19 vaccine. Study observations and caveats: The donors showed a predominance of white British ancestry and of females, with possible underestimation of clonal diversity. Variant regions that are unmutated are reportedly the target of nearly half of spike-specific TCRs. Baseline serostatus was positive in only five to seven AZD1222 recipients.

Only in-frame clones appear in the TCRdb table, and some are missing; sequencing was by immunoSEQ multiplex PCR. The sample consists of about 110,000 clones, 80% to 95% of them appearing once. Of note for this clone: Antigen specificity is unknown.

Pooling of second doses given at about 4 or about 12 weeks was done. Here the sequenced sample was peripheral blood, taken 28 days after the second AZD1222 dose. This clonotype was obtained from an adult who received the AZD1222 COVID-19 vaccine.

CDR3 DNA sequence: TGTGCCAGCACCCCGGGACCAAGTCGGAATGAGCAGTTCTTC. This sequence encodes CASTPGPSRNEQFF. J is TRBJ2-1 and V is TRBV4-2; possibly TRBD1 or TRBD2 for D (5 bases each). Germline V lookup: CDR1 LGHNA, CDR2 YNFKEQ. The CDR3 spans 14 residues. V lost 7 bases and J lost 7, with 17 bases in between.